These 24 T cell receptor beta chains were sequenced from one sample in a study of Ad26.COV2.S vaccination and SARS-CoV-2 variants. The repertoire was sequenced with immunoSEQ multiplex PCR; TCRdb's copy has only in-frame clones and lacks some. This table holds hundreds of thousands of clones, 89% found once. Treatment: around 19 received Ad26.COV2.S at low or high dose, single or two shots; about five received placebo; per-sample allocation not given. The study sampled participants on day 63 after the first vaccine or placebo injection. The specimen was peripheral blood, collected in a trial of Ad26.COV2.S vaccine versus placebo. The receptors derive from a person aged 18-60 years who received the Ad26.COV2.S COVID-19 vaccine or a placebo.

The chain combines TRBV19 with TRBJ1-2; D unresolved. The V gene lost 6 bases and the J gene lost 4 bases, with 12 bases spanning the gap. Germline V gene lookup returns CDR1 LNHDA and CDR2 SQIVND (reference sequence). CDR3 size: 13 residues. The CDR3 region has the DNA TGTGCCAGTAGCCCTAACGCAGCCTATGGCTACACCTTC. Translating it yields CASSPNAAYGYTF.

This rearrangement joins TRBV19 to TRBJ1-5; D is uncertain. Trimming shortened V by 2 bases and J by 0 bases, and 14 bases separated the two germline ends. The CDR3 is 17 residues long. The germline CDR1 and CDR2 sequences are LNHDA and SQIVND (reference sequence). Here the CDR3 reads CASSINRRIYSNQPQHF. CDR3 bases: TGTGCCAGTAGTATAAACCGGCGCATTTATAGCAATCAGCCCCAGCATTTT.

This chain joins TRBV19 and TRBJ1-1, with 9 nucleotides matching TRBD1. Germline assignment: CDR1 LNHDA and CDR2 SQIVND (reference sequence). The CDR3 spans 14 residues. V trimming: 4 bases; J trimming: 8 bases; junction bases outside the gene matches: 8. CDR3 DNA sequence: TGTGCCAGTAGTACTCATCCTGGACAGGGGGAAGCTTTCTTT. This sequence encodes CASSTHPGQGEAFF.

The chain joins TRBV3-1 (or the pseudogene TRBV3-2) to TRBJ1-1, with D perhaps matching TRBD1 (5 bases). From germline, CDR1 is LGHDT and CDR2 YNNKEL (reference sequence). The CDR3 is made up of 14 amino acids. V was shortened by 0 bases and J by 6 bases, with 11 bases between the two germline ends. Here the CDR3 reads CASSQDHGRAEAFF. In DNA, the CDR3 is TGTGCCAGCAGCCAAGATCATGGCAGGGCTGAAGCTTTCTTT.

The chain carries TRBV30 and TRBJ1-1; D unresolved. V was clipped by 0 bases and J by 0 bases, with 5 bases between them. CDR3 size: 13 residues. Germline CDR1 reads GTSNPN; CDR2 reads SVGIG (reference sequence). CDR3 region: CAWSVVMNTEAFF. The CDR3 nucleotides are TGTGCCTGGAGTGTAGTCATGAACACTGAAGCTTTCTTT.

The genes are TRBV11-2 and TRBJ2-3; the D gene is possibly TRBD1 (7 bases). Per germline, CDR1 SGHAT and CDR2 FQNNGV. The length of the CDR3 is 15 residues. V lost 7 bases and J 1 base, leaving 15 bases between the germline ends. The DNA for the CDR3 is TGTGCCAGCAATGAACAGGGGACTCGCACAGATACGCAGTATTTT. This encodes CASNEQGTRTDTQYF.

This chain joins TRBV7-9 and TRBJ2-5, with a possible D match to TRBD2 (5 bases). V gave up 7 bases and J gave up 7 bases, with 19 bases separating them. This CDR3 has 14 residues. CDR1 is SEHNR, CDR2 FQNEAQ, per germline (reference sequence). The CDR3 loop reads CASTPREGYTTQYF. DNA for the CDR3: TGTGCCAGCACCCCCCGGGAAGGGTATACGACCCAGTACTTC.

The rearrangement uses TRBV4-1 and TRBJ2-1; D possibly corresponds to TRBD2 (6 bases). The CDR3 runs 16 residues. The germline CDR1 and CDR2 sequences are MGHRA and YSYEKL. Trimming took off 7 bases at V and 0 bases at J, with 16 bases between the two ends. The CDR3 DNA reads as TGCGCCAGCACCCCCGAGGACGGGAGCTCCTACAATGAGCAGTTCTTC. It specifies CASTPEDGSSYNEQFF.

This rearrangement joins TRBV21-1 to TRBJ1-1. TRBV21-1 is a pseudogene segment. The CDR3 runs 15 residues. CDR3 in amino acids: CASSKVEGGNTEAFF. The CDR3 DNA reads TGTGCCAGCAGCAAAGTGGAGGGGGGAAACACTGAAGCTTTCTTT.

This clone was observed a few times. The chain employs TRBV7-2 and TRBJ2-7; 7 nucleotides align to TRBD1. The V and J ends lost 3 bases and 0 bases, in that order; junction bases with no gene match: 8. CDR1 and CDR2 (germline): SGHTA, FQGNSA. The CDR3 totals 16 residues. The CDR3 sequence: CASSFRTGEPSYEQYF. CDR3 coding DNA: TGTGCCAGCAGCTTTAGAACAGGGGAGCCCTCCTACGAGCAGTACTTC. Based on the CDR3 plus reference TRBV7-2 and TRBJ2-7, the full variable domain is GAGVSQSPSNKVTEKGKDVELRCDPISGHTALYWYRQSLGQGLEFLIYFQGNSAPDKSGLPSDRFSAERTGGSVSTLTIQRTQQEDSAVYLCASSFRTGEPSYEQYFGPGTRLTVT.

The chain recombines TRBV7-9 with TRBJ2-5, with TRBD1 matching 9 bases. Trimming at V came to 5 bases and at J to 4 bases, leaving 8 bases not matched to a gene. Germline V gives CDR1 SEHNR, CDR2 FQNEAQ (reference sequence). CDR3 length: 15 residues. The CDR3 spells CASSHQQGALETQYF. As DNA, the CDR3 is TGTGCCAGCAGCCACCAACAGGGGGCACTAGAGACCCAGTACTTC. The variable domain in full, completed from reference TRBV7-9 and TRBJ2-5, reads DTGVSQNPRHKITKRGQNVTFRCDPISEHNRLYWYRQTLGQGPEFLTYFQNEAQLEKSRLLSDRFSAERPKGSFSTLEIQRTEQGDSAMYLCASSHQQGALETQYFGPGTRLLVL.

This clone was counted a single time. The chain carries TRBV20-1 and TRBJ2-5; no clear D. Germline V CDR1 and CDR2: DFQATT, SNEGSKA (reference sequence). The CDR3 sequence is 10 residues long. V gave up 3 bases and J gave up 7 bases, with 6 bases separating them. The CDR3 region is CSARVGTQYF. CDR3 sequence (DNA): TGCAGTGCTAGGGTCGGGACCCAGTACTTC.

The chain couples TRBV2 to TRBJ2-2, with TRBD1 matching over 9 bases. The V segment lost 6 bases and the J segment 2 bases; nucleotides outside the gene matches: 7. CDR3 length: 16 amino acids. In germline, CDR1 is SNHLY, CDR2 FYNNEI. The CDR3 DNA is TGTGCCAGCAGGGATGGGACAGGGCTTAACACCGGGGAGCTGTTTTTT. Residues: CASRDGTGLNTGELFF. Full variable domain (remainder filled in from reference TRBV2 and TRBJ2-2): EPEVTQTPSHQVTQMGQEVILRCVPISNHLYFYWYRQILGQKVEFLVSFYNNEISEKSEIFDDQFSVERPDGSNFTLKIRSTKLEDSAMYFCASRDGTGLNTGELFFGEGSRLTVL.

This chain links TRBV3-1 (or the pseudogene TRBV3-2) with TRBJ2-1; no clear D. CDR3 length: 12 amino acids. V shed 6 bases and J shed 4 bases, with 7 bases lying between them. CDR1 is LGHDT and CDR2 is YNNKEL in the germline V gene (reference sequence). CDR3 protein: CASSLLYNEQFF. As DNA, the CDR3 is TGTGCCAGCAGTCTACTATACAATGAGCAGTTCTTC.

The chain carries TRBV7-6 and TRBJ2-3, with 9 positions matching TRBD2. The ends lost 1 base at V and 4 bases at J; junction bases unmatched: 6. CDR1 is SGHVS, CDR2 FNYEAQ, per germline. This CDR3 is built from 16 residues. Written as DNA, the CDR3 is TGTGCCAGCAGCTTAGAGGCGGGGGGGCCCGCAGATACGCAGTATTTT. This translates into CASSLEAGGPADTQYF.

The chain employs TRBV6-5 and TRBJ1-4; D gene uncertain. There are 12 residues in the CDR3. Trimming took off 8 bases at V and 5 bases at J, with 9 bases between the two ends. CDR1 and CDR2 from the germline V gene are MNHEY and SVGAGI. CDR3 nucleotides: TGTGCCAGCCGGTCGTTCAATGAAAAACTGTTTTTT. It specifies CASRSFNEKLFF.

The rearrangement joins TRBV7-2 to TRBJ2-1; 9 positions match TRBD2. V lost 1 base to trimming and J lost 4 bases; unmatched junction nucleotides: 11. The V gene's germline CDR1 is SGHTA and CDR2 FQGNSA. There are 18 residues in the CDR3. The CDR3 DNA sequence: TGTGCCAGCAGCTTAGGTGGTCGTACTAGCGGGCTTTACAATGAGCAGTTCTTC. It encodes CASSLGGRTSGLYNEQFF.

V usage is TRBV14 and J usage is TRBJ2-1; TRBD2 might be the D (5 bases). The germline V gene encodes CDR1 SGHDN and CDR2 FVKESK. Trimming stripped 4 bases from V and 0 bases from J, with 10 bases between. CDR3 length equals 15 residues. The CDR3 DNA follows: TGTGCCAGCAGCCGGAGCGGAATCTCCTACAATGAGCAGTTCTTC. Its protein is CASSRSGISYNEQFF.

On this clone: The same CDR3 is also encoded by other DNA sequences in this sample. The chain links TRBV5-1 to TRBJ2-7; 16 nucleotides agree with TRBD2. CDR1 SGHRS and CDR2 YFSETQ come from the germline V gene. This CDR3 comprises 16 residues. Trimming removed 4 bases from V and 2 bases from J; junction bases left unmatched: 3. In nucleotides, the CDR3 is TGCGCCAGCAGCCCCGGGACTAGCGGGAGGGCCTACGAGCAGTACTTC. Translated, it gives CASSPGTSGRAYEQYF.

V is TRBV7-2 and J is TRBJ2-5; D might be TRBD1 (7 bases). The V gene lost 0 bases and the J gene lost 5 bases, with 13 bases spanning the gap. The V gene's germline CDR1 is SGHTA and CDR2 FQGNSA. This CDR3 contains 15 residues. The CDR3 nucleotides are TGTGCCAGCAGCTTAGCTACCGCAGGGGGGGAGACCCAGTACTTC. This sequence encodes CASSLATAGGETQYF.

This chain links TRBV6-5 with TRBJ1-1; tentatively, D is TRBD1 (5 bases). Germline V gene lookup returns CDR1 MNHEY and CDR2 SVGAGI. V was clipped by 5 bases and J by 4 bases, with 11 bases between them. This CDR3 comprises 13 residues. The CDR3 sequence: CASSRGWATEAFF. CDR3 coding DNA: TGTGCCAGCAGTCGGGGGTGGGCCACTGAAGCTTTCTTT.

Note on this clone: This specimen includes other DNA sequences encoding the same CDR3. The V call is TRBV12-3 or TRBV12-4, the J call TRBJ2-1; D gene ambiguous. V lost 3 bases and J 7 bases, leaving 10 bases between the germline ends. The CDR3 is 13 residues long. The CDR3 DNA reads TGTGCCAGCAGTTTTTCTGGTTTAAATGAGCAGTTCTTC. Its translation is CASSFSGLNEQFF.

The chain joins TRBV14 to TRBJ2-2; D not resolved. Germline V gene lookup returns CDR1 SGHDN and CDR2 FVKESK. CDR3 length: 17 amino acids. Trimming left V 0 bases short and J 4 bases short, with 15 bases between. The CDR3: CASSQDLGMPSTGELFF. CDR3 nucleotides: TGTGCCAGCAGCCAAGATTTAGGGATGCCGAGCACCGGGGAGCTGTTTTTT.

The gene calls are TRBV5-1 and TRBJ2-7; TRBD2 matches at 9 bases. The CDR3 is 13 amino acids. The V gene end was trimmed by 5 bases and the J gene end by 3 bases; junction bases not matched to a gene: 3. Germline assignment: CDR1 SGHRS and CDR2 YFSETQ. CDR3 region: CASRYSGGYEQYF. The DNA of the CDR3 is TGCGCCAGCAGGTATAGCGGGGGCTACGAGCAGTACTTC. Full variable domain (outside the CDR3, taken from reference TRBV5-1 and TRBJ2-7): KAGVTQTPRYLIKTRGQQVTLSCSPISGHRSVSWYQQTPGQGLQFLFEYFSETQRNKGNFPGRFSGRQFSNSRSEMNVSTLELGDSALYLCASRYSGGYEQYFGPGTRLTVT.